This paragraph reports one T cell receptor (beta chain). Its target is unknown. The sample originates from a study of cytomegalovirus exposure and HLA in healthy donors. The CDR3 sequence is 12 residues long. V lost 5 bases to trimming and J lost 13 bases, with 18 bases between them. Germline V CDR1 and CDR2: SGHNT, YYREEE (reference sequence). Whole-study findings and limits: Rarity characterized most TCR sequences, yet some public TCRs appeared in many donors.

The PCR employed 60 Vbeta primers together with 13 Jbeta primers. The method was immunoSEQ multiplex PCR; TCRdb's version includes in-frame clones alone and lacks a portion of them. The data show 150,000 to 200,000 clones, approximately 82% seen once. This chain joins TRBV5-4 and TRBJ1-1, with D perhaps TRBD1 (5 bases). The sequence was collected from a woman in her thirties in good health and CMV-seronegative. The sequenced material came from PBMCs. The CDR3 reads CASRQRAGEVFF. The CDR3 DNA follows: TGTGCCAGCAGACAAAGGGCGGGGGAGGTTTTCTTT.